These T cell receptor beta chains were read from a single sample in a study of memory CD4+ T cells and cytomegalovirus serostatus. This table comes from immunoSEQ multiplex PCR, and its TCRdb copy is limited to in-frame clones, with some not included. The data show some 50,000 clones, 70% to 80% seen once. Material: memory CD4+ T cells from blood. These receptors were taken from an adult in good health and CMV-seronegative. The CDR3 runs from the conserved cysteine through the conserved F or W. A D gene is named only where the DNA matches it firmly. Clone size appears in some rows only: once, few, many, or a class for an expanded clone.

D: -
V: TRBV6-5
J: TRBJ1-2
size: -
CDR3: CASSPNRVQYGYTF
DNA: TGTGCCAGCAGTCCAAATAGGGTTCAGTATGGCTACACCTTC

D: -
V: TRBV2
J: TRBJ1-5
size: -
CDR3: CASSLDRYQPQHF
DNA: TGTGCCAGCAGCCTTGACAGGTATCAGCCCCAGCATTTT

D: TRBD1
V: TRBV4-1
J: TRBJ1-2
size: -
CDR3: CASSQPRQGHYGYTF
DNA: TGCGCCAGCAGCCAACCCCGACAGGGACACTATGGCTACACCTTC

D: TRBD1
V: TRBV18
J: TRBJ2-7
size: few
CDR3: CASSVQGATYEQYF
DNA: TGTGCCAGCTCAGTACAGGGGGCGACCTACGAGCAGTACTTC

D: -
V: TRBV9
J: TRBJ1-1
size: -
CDR3: CASSVAQLNTEAFF
DNA: TGTGCCAGCAGCGTAGCACAGCTGAACACTGAAGCTTTCTTT

D: -
V: TRBV11-2
J: TRBJ1-1
size: -
CDR3: CASSFTRGREGTEAFF
DNA: TGTGCCAGCAGCTTCACCAGGGGACGAGAGGGGACTGAAGCTTTCTTT

D: -
V: TRBV28
J: TRBJ2-2
size: -
CDR3: CASSLITGELFF
DNA: TGTGCCAGCAGTTTGATAACCGGGGAGCTGTTTTTT

D: -
V: TRBV15
J: TRBJ2-1
size: -
CDR3: CATSRERVANEQFF
DNA: TGTGCCACCAGCAGAGAAAGGGTAGCCAATGAGCAGTTCTTC

D: -
V: TRBV28
J: TRBJ1-2
size: -
CDR3: CASNIFKNRPKPARDNYGYTF
DNA: TGTGCCAGCAATATATTTAAGAACAGGCCAAAACCTGCAAGGGATAACTATGGCTACACCTTC

D: TRBD1
V: TRBV5-1
J: TRBJ1-5
size: -
CDR3: CASSLGSGGLNQPQHF
DNA: TGCGCCAGCAGCTTGGGTTCAGGGGGCCTAAATCAGCCCCAGCATTTT

D: TRBD2
V: TRBV28
J: TRBJ2-7
size: -
CDR3: CASSLTSGRGEQYF
DNA: TGTGCCAGCAGCCTTACTAGCGGGAGAGGCGAGCAGTACTTC

D: TRBD2
V: TRBV29-1
J: TRBJ2-7
size: -
CDR3: CSVEGFGGAGEQYF
DNA: TGCAGCGTTGAAGGGTTCGGGGGGGCCGGCGAGCAGTACTTC

D: TRBD2
V: TRBV7-2
J: TRBJ2-7
size: -
CDR3: CASSLRASGTYEQYF
DNA: TGTGCCAGCAGCTTGCGGGCTAGCGGAACCTACGAGCAGTACTTC

D: -
V: TRBV19
J: TRBJ1-2
size: -
CDR3: CASSIPGSVVSNYGYTF
DNA: TGTGCCAGTAGTATACCTGGTAGTGTGGTTTCTAACTATGGCTACACCTTC

D: -
V: TRBV7-9
J: TRBJ2-5
size: -
CDR3: CASSLVGGETQYF
DNA: TGTGCCAGCAGCTTAGTTGGTGGGGAGACCCAGTACTTC

D: -
V: TRBV14
J: TRBJ2-1
size: -
CDR3: CASSQAGAGGDEQFF
DNA: TGTGCCAGCAGCCAAGCCGGGGCCGGGGGCGATGAGCAGTTCTTC

D: -
V: TRBV19
J: TRBJ1-1
size: -
CDR3: CASSHLGSSSNTEAFF
DNA: TGTGCCAGTAGTCACCTGGGGAGTTCTAGTAACACTGAAGCTTTCTTT

D: -
V: TRBV28
J: TRBJ1-2
size: -
CDR3: CASSFGDSNYGYTF
DNA: TGTGCCAGCAGTTTCGGGGATTCTAACTATGGCTACACCTTC

D: -
V: TRBV6-5
J: TRBJ2-7
size: -
CDR3: CASRNSYEQYF
DNA: TGTGCCAGCAGAAACTCCTACGAGCAGTACTTC

D: TRBD1
V: TRBV7-2
J: TRBJ2-7
size: -
CDR3: CASSLGTGPYEQYF
DNA: TGTGCCAGCAGCTTAGGGACAGGACCCTACGAGCAGTACTTC

D: -
V: TRBV12-5
J: TRBJ2-2
size: -
CDR3: CASGTSGARDTGELFF
DNA: TGTGCTAGTGGTACCTCGGGAGCTCGCGACACCGGGGAGCTGTTTTTT

D: -
V: TRBV28
J: TRBJ1-1
size: -
CDR3: CASGPVNTEAFF
DNA: TGTGCCAGTGGCCCGGTAAACACTGAAGCTTTCTTT

D: -
V: TRBV2
J: TRBJ2-2
size: few
CDR3: CASRRKWGTGGRTSGELFF
DNA: TGTGCCAGCAGACGAAAGTGGGGTACTGGGGGTCGAACGAGCGGGGAGCTGTTTTTT

D: -
V: TRBV6-5
J: TRBJ2-7
size: -
CDR3: CASRPQGSGNEQYF
DNA: TGTGCCAGCAGACCACAGGGATCCGGCAACGAGCAGTACTTC

D: TRBD2
V: TRBV18
J: TRBJ2-1
size: -
CDR3: CASSRASGTTYNEQFF
DNA: TGTGCCAGCTCCCGGGCTAGCGGGACGACTTACAATGAGCAGTTCTTC

D: TRBD2
V: TRBV19
J: TRBJ2-5
size: few
CDR3: CASTERGGPSGETQYF
DNA: TGTGCCAGTACCGAAAGGGGAGGGCCTAGTGGAGAGACCCAGTACTTC

D: -
V: TRBV19
J: TRBJ2-1
size: -
CDR3: CASSIGNNNEQFF
DNA: TGTGCCAGTAGTATTGGCAACAACAATGAGCAGTTCTTC

D: -
V: TRBV5-1
J: TRBJ1-5
size: -
CDR3: CASSASSGGSNQPQHF
DNA: TGCGCCAGCAGCGCGTCCAGCGGGGGCAGCAATCAGCCCCAGCATTTT

D: TRBD1
V: TRBV7-3
J: TRBJ2-5
size: once
CDR3: CASSSSGGRETQYF
DNA: TGTGCCAGCAGCTCGTCAGGGGGCCGCGAGACCCAGTACTTC

D: -
V: TRBV4-3
J: TRBJ2-1
size: -
CDR3: CASSQVPENHEQFF
DNA: TGCGCCAGCAGCCAAGTCCCGGAAAACCATGAGCAGTTCTTC

D: -
V: TRBV6-6
J: TRBJ2-5
size: -
CDR3: CASRRRAQPPQETQYF
DNA: TGTGCCAGCAGACGGCGCGCCCAACCCCCACAAGAGACCCAGTACTTC

D: -
V: TRBV19
J: TRBJ1-4
size: -
CDR3: CASTEGPPVINEKLFF
DNA: TGTGCCAGTACCGAGGGCCCCCCGGTTATTAATGAAAAACTGTTTTTT

D: -
V: TRBV2
J: TRBJ1-5
size: -
CDR3: CASRDRQYSNQPQHF
DNA: TGTGCCAGCAGAGACAGACAGTATAGCAATCAGCCCCAGCATTTT

D: -
V: TRBV9
J: TRBJ2-1
size: few
CDR3: CASSVATAGYNEQFF
DNA: TGTGCCAGCAGCGTAGCTACGGCAGGTTACAATGAGCAGTTCTTC

D: -
V: TRBV18
J: TRBJ2-3
size: -
CDR3: CASSPPSSGTQYF
DNA: TGTGCCAGCTCACCACCGTCCAGCGGTACGCAGTATTTT

D: -
V: TRBV7-2
J: TRBJ1-1
size: -
CDR3: CASSFRLRDGAFF
DNA: TGTGCCAGCAGCTTCCGATTGAGGGATGGAGCTTTCTTT

D: -
V: TRBV7-2
J: TRBJ1-2
size: -
CDR3: CASSLDLLAYGYTF
DNA: TGTGCCAGCAGCTTGGATTTGCTGGCCTATGGCTACACCTTC

D: -
V: TRBV6-1
J: TRBJ2-7
size: -
CDR3: CASSEAGGGEQYF
DNA: TGTGCCAGCAGTGAAGCAGGAGGTGGCGAGCAGTACTTC

D: TRBD1
V: TRBV7-6
J: TRBJ1-1
size: -
CDR3: CASSPDRAGNTEAFF
DNA: TGTGCCAGCAGCCCGGACAGGGCGGGGAACACTGAAGCTTTCTTT

D: -
V: TRBV5-1
J: TRBJ2-1
size: once
CDR3: CASSLGARTYNEQFF
DNA: TGCGCCAGCAGCTTGGGGGCAAGGACCTACAATGAGCAGTTCTTC

D: TRBD1
V: TRBV2
J: TRBJ2-3
size: -
CDR3: CASSDHRGADTQYF
DNA: TGTGCCAGCAGTGATCACAGGGGCGCAGATACGCAGTATTTT

D: -
V: TRBV4-3
J: TRBJ1-3
size: -
CDR3: CASSPGGSSGNTIYF
DNA: TGCGCCAGCAGCCCAGGCGGGAGCTCTGGAAACACCATATATTTT

D: TRBD1
V: TRBV9
J: TRBJ1-2
size: -
CDR3: CASSVTGDYGYTF
DNA: TGTGCCAGCAGCGTAACAGGGGACTATGGCTACACCTTC

D: -
V: TRBV5-1
J: TRBJ2-6
size: -
CDR3: CASSSGRGYGANVLTF
DNA: TGCGCCAGCAGCTCCGGACGGGGGTATGGGGCCAACGTCCTGACTTTC

D: -
V: TRBV6-1
J: TRBJ2-5
size: -
CDR3: CASSPASGETQYF
DNA: TGTGCCAGCAGCCCAGCGTCGGGGGAGACCCAGTACTTC

D: -
V: TRBV7-9
J: TRBJ1-1
size: few
CDR3: CASSLSTVNTEAFF
DNA: TGTGCCAGCAGTTTATCGACCGTGAACACTGAAGCTTTCTTT

D: TRBD2
V: TRBV28
J: TRBJ2-5
size: -
CDR3: CASSLSFGSGGARTQYF
DNA: TGTGCCAGCAGTTTATCGTTCGGGAGCGGGGGTGCGCGGACCCAGTACTTC

D: -
V: TRBV21-1
J: TRBJ2-7
size: -
CDR3: CASSKSAGSDYEQYF
DNA: TGTGCCAGCAGCAAATCGGCAGGGTCAGACTACGAGCAGTACTTC